The 13 T cell receptor beta chains in this list originate from one sample, sequenced in a study of post-analysis software for immune sequencing data. Study conclusions and caveats: With TRBV5-6, TRBV5-1 and TRBV20-1 included, about five TRBV segments were more frequent in patients than in controls.

TCR beta libraries were prepared from cDNA with unique molecular identifiers. MiXCR was run by TCRdb on the PCR reads, yielding one entry per CDR3 protein. Found here are hundreds of thousands of distinct CDR3 sequences, around 40% of them singletons; the top ten hold about 12%. These receptors have no identified antigens. The sample taken for sequencing was blood. These receptors came from a girl aged 10 to 17 with multiple sclerosis.

This clonotype was observed a handful of times. The CDR3 sequence is CASSLEQGYGYTF. CDR3 DNA sequence: TGTGCCAGCAGCTTAGAGCAGGGGTATGGCTACACCTTC. The chain is built from TRBV7-2 and TRBJ1-2, with D perhaps matching TRBD1 (6 bases). Germline CDR1 is SGHTA and CDR2 is FQGNSA. The ends were cut back, 1 base at V and 5 bases at J, with 8 bases in the middle. This CDR3 has 13 residues.

The CDR3 spells CASSPPVNPLTDTQYF. Here the CDR3 DNA reads TGCGCCAGCAGCCCCCCCGTGAACCCGCTCACAGATACGCAGTATTTT. J is TRBJ2-3 and V is TRBV5-1; the D is unclear. V was clipped by 4 bases and J by 2 bases, with 17 bases between them. The CDR3 has 16 residues. Germline V CDR1 and CDR2: SGHRS, YFSETQ.

The chain carries TRBV5-1 and TRBJ2-5; TRBD2 matches at 8 bases. The closer fit of TRBJ2-7 to the DNA end suggests the J call may be wrong. This CDR3 comprises 14 residues. CDR1 is SGHRS and CDR2 is YFSETQ in the germline V gene. The CDR3 spells CASSPAATSAEQYF. Written as DNA, the CDR3 is TGCGCCAGCAGCCCCGCGGCGACTAGCGCCGAGCAGTACTTC.

This clonotype was counted a few times. V and J are TRBV7-8 and TRBJ2-1; D is perhaps TRBD2 (5 bases). From germline, CDR1 is SGHVS and CDR2 FQNEAQ. The ends were cut back, 7 bases at V and 1 base at J, with 11 bases in the middle. The CDR3 extends over 14 amino acids. CDR3 coding DNA: TGTGCCAGCAAAGCGGTTGTTTCCTACAATGAGCAGTTCTTC. It is translated as CASKAVVSYNEQFF.

The sample holds a few counts of this clonotype. V usage is TRBV2 and J usage is TRBJ2-1, with D perhaps given as TRBD1 or TRBD2 (6 bases each). Trimming shortened V by 8 bases and J by 7 bases, and 33 bases separated the two germline ends. Germline loops: CDR1 SNHLY, CDR2 FYNNEI. The CDR3 extends over 19 amino acids. CDR3 loop: CASLGFFETGAIPGNEQFF. The CDR3 DNA reads TGTGCCAGCTTGGGTTTTTTCGAGACGGGGGCCATCCCAGGGAATGAGCAGTTCTTC.

The rearrangement joins TRBV20-1 to TRBJ2-1, with 8 bases fitting TRBD2. The CDR3 is 17 residues long. The germline CDR1 and CDR2 sequences are DFQATT and SNEGSKA (reference sequence). V was clipped by 0 bases and J by 5 bases; unmatched bases: 12. The CDR3 nucleotides read TGCAGTGCTAGAGATTTAATGGCGGCGGGAGGCAACAATGAGCAGTTCTTC. This codes for CSARDLMAAGGNNEQFF.

The chain carries TRBV4-1 and TRBJ2-7; D is unresolved. Trimming took off 1 base at V and 2 bases at J, with 15 bases between the two ends. The CDR3 contains 16 residues. Germline CDR1 reads MGHRA; CDR2 reads YSYEKL. CDR3 DNA: TGCGCCAGCAGCCAAGGGCTGCGACCAAGTACCTACGAGCAGTACTTC. Amino acids: CASSQGLRPSTYEQYF.

This clonotype has more than one count but fewer than ten. The chain has TRBV5-5 and TRBJ2-6; D may be TRBD2 (5 bases). CDR1 and CDR2 from the germline V gene are SGHKS and YYEKEE (reference sequence). The CDR3 has 17 amino acids. Trimming removed 0 bases from V and 0 bases from J, with 10 bases in between. CDR3 bases: TGTGCCAGCAGCTTGGAAGTCGGGATCTCTGGGGCCAACGTCCTGACTTTC. Translation: CASSLEVGISGANVLTF.

The V call is TRBV7-9, the J call TRBJ2-5; D remains unclear. This CDR3 is built from 16 residues. Trimming removed 4 bases from V and 2 bases from J, with 17 bases in between. Per germline, CDR1 SEHNR and CDR2 FQNEAQ (reference sequence). The CDR3 is CASSSPGGGFQETQYF. The CDR3 DNA sequence: TGTGCCAGCAGCTCGCCTGGCGGTGGCTTTCAAGAGACCCAGTACTTC.

This clonotype was observed a single time. The V call is TRBV5-1, the J call TRBJ2-7; TRBD1 aligns across 10 bases. V shed 5 bases and J 4 bases; nucleotides not matched to a gene: 12. Germline V gene sequence: CDR1 SGHRS, CDR2 YFSETQ. The CDR3 has 16 amino acids. The DNA of the CDR3 is TGCGCCAGCAGACCACGACCGGGACAGGGGCGGTACGAGCAGTACTTC. This sequence encodes CASRPRPGQGRYEQYF.

A single count supports this clonotype. This chain links TRBV20-1 with TRBJ2-7; D is perhaps TRBD1 (6 bases). This CDR3 comprises 13 residues. V dropped 7 bases and J dropped 2 bases, with 15 bases sitting between them. Germline loops: CDR1 DFQATT, CDR2 SNEGSKA (reference sequence). The CDR3 here is CSGSGDTPYEQYF. In nucleotides, the CDR3 is TGCAGTGGTAGTGGGGACACCCCCTACGAGCAGTACTTC.

The chain combines TRBV4-1 with TRBJ2-3, with D possibly called TRBD1 or TRBD2 (5 bases each). Trimming removed 3 bases at V and 7 bases at J, with 23 bases between. Germline V gene lookup returns CDR1 MGHRA and CDR2 YSYEKL. The CDR3 totals 17 residues. The CDR3 DNA follows: TGCGCCAGCAGCCATAGATATCCGGGACCAGCTGACAATACGCAGTATTTT. This gives the protein CASSHRYPGPADNTQYF.

The J gene is TRBJ2-1, the V gene TRBV10-3; 8 bases match TRBD2. There are 16 residues in the CDR3. The germline V gene has CDR1 ENHRY and CDR2 SYGVKD. After removal of 0 bases from V and 6 bases from J, the junction contained 7 bases not matched to a gene. CDR3 sequence reads: CAISESGAGALNEQFF. The CDR3 DNA reads TGTGCCATCAGTGAGTCGGGAGCGGGAGCCCTCAATGAGCAGTTCTTC.